This T cell receptor beta chain was found in a study of blood T cell repertoires in COVID-19. All recovered Cohort 3 donors got two negative PCRs, got clearance, or saw symptom resolution. Per germline, CDR1 WSHSY and CDR2 SAAADI. Trimming took 0 bases from V and 6 from J, leaving 9 bases between them. This CDR3 has 14 residues. Some clones are missing from TCRdb's copy, which holds only in-frame ones; the method was immunoSEQ multiplex PCR. Seen here are about 460,000 clones, about 88% observed once, and the top ten hold just over 8%. What was sequenced was PBMCs or T cells enriched from blood (not recorded which). The TCR was taken from a woman aged 60 to 75 who had recovered from COVID-19. The chain uses TRBV10-2 and TRBJ2-1; D is ambiguous. CDR3 in DNA: TGCGCCAGCAGTGAGTCCTTGCTGAGCAATGAGCAGTTCTTC. Its protein product is CASSESLLSNEQFF.